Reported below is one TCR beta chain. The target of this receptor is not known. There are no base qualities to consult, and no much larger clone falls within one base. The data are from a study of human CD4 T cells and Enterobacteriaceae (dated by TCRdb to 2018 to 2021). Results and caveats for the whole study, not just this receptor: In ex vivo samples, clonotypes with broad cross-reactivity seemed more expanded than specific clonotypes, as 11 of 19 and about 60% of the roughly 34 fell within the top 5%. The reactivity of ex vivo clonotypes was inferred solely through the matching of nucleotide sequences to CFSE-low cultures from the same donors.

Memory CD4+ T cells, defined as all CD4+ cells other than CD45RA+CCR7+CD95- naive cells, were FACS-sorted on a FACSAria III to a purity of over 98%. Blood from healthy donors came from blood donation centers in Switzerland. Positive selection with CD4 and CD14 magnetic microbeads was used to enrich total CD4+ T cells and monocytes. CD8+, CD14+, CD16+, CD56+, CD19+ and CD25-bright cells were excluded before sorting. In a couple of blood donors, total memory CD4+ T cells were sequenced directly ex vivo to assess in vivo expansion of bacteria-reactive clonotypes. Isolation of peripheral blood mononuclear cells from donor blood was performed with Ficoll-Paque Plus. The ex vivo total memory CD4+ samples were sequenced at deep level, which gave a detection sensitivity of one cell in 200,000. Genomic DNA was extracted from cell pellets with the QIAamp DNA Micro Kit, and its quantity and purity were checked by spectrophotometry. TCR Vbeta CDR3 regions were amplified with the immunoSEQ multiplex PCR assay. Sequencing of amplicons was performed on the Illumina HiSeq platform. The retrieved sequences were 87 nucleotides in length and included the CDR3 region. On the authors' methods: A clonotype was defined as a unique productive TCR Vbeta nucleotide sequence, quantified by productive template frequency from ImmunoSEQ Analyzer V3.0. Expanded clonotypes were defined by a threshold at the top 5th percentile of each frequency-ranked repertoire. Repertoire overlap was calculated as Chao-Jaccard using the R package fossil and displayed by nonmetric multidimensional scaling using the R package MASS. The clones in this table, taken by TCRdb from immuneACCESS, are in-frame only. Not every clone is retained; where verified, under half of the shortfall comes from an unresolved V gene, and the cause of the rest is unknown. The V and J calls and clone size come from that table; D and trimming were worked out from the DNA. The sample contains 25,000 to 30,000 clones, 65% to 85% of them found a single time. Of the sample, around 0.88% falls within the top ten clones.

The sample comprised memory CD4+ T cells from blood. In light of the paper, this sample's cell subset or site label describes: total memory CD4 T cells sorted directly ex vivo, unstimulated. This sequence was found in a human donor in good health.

CDR3 protein: CASRTDHSNTEAFF. The nucleotides read TGTGCCAGCAGAACTGATCACTCGAACACTGAAGCTTTCTTT. The chain is made from TRBV7-2 and TRBJ1-1; the D gene is unclear. V sheds 6 bases and J sheds 1 base, leaving 12 bases between their ends. The germline V gene supplies CDR1 SGHTA and CDR2 FQGNSA. Inclusive of the bounding cysteine and phenylalanine, the CDR3 is 14 residues long. Only CDR3 DNA is held: 42 bases, read in frame from base 1.